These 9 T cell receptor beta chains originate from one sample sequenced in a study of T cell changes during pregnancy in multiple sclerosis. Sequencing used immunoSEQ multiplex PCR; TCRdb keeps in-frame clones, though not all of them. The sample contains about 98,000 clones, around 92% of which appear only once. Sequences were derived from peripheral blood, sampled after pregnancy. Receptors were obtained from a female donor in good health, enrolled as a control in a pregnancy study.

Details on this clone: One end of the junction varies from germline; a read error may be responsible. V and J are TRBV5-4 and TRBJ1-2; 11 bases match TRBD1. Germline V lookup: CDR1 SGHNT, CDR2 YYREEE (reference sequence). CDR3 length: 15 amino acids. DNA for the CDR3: TGTGGCAGCAGCTTGTGGACAGGGGGCAACTATGGCTACACCTTC. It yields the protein CGSSLWTGGNYGYTF.

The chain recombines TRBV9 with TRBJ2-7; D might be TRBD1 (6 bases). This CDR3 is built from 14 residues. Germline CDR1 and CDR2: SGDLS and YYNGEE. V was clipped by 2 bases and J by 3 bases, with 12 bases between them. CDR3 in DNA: TGTGCCAGCAGCGTCTCCGGACAGAACTACGAGCAGTACTTC. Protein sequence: CASSVSGQNYEQYF.

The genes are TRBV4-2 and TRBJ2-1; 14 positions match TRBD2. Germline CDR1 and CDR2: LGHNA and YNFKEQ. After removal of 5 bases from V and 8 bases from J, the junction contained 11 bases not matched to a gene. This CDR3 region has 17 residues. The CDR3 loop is CASSTRLAGGRDDEQFF. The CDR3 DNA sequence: TGTGCCAGCAGCACCCGACTAGCGGGAGGGCGAGACGATGAGCAGTTCTTC.

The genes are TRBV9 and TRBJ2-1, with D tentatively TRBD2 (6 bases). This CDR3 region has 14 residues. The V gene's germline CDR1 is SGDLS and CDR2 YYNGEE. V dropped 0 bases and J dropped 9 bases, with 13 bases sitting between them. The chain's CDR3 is CASSVGGTGGEQFF. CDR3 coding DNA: TGTGCCAGCAGCGTAGGGGGGACTGGGGGTGAGCAGTTCTTC.

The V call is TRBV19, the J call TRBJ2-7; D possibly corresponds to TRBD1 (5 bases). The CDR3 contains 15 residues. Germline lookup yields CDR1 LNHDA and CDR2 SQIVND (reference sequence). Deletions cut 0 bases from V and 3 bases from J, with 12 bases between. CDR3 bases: TGTGCCAGTAGTATAGATCTGACAGCGAGCTACGAGCAGTACTTC. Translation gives CASSIDLTASYEQYF.

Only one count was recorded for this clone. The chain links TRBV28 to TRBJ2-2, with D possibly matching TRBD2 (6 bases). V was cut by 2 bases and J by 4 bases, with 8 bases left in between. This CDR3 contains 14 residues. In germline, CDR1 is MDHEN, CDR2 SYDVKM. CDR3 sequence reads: CASSLVGGTGELFF. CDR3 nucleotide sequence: TGTGCCAGCAGTTTAGTGGGGGGCACCGGGGAGCTGTTTTTT.

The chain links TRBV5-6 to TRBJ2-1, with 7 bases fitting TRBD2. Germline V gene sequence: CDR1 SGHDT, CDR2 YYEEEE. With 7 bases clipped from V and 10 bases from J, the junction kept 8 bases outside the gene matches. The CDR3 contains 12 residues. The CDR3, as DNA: TGTGCCAGCTCGGTCGGGGGGAAGGAGCAGTTCTTC. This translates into CASSVGGKEQFF.

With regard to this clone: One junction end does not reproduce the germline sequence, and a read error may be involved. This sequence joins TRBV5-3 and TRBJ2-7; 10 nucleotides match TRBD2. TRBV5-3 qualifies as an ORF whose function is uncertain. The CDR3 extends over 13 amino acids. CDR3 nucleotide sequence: TGTGCCAGCAGCTATAGCGGGGGGAACGAGCAGTACTTC. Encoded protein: CASSYSGGNEQYF.

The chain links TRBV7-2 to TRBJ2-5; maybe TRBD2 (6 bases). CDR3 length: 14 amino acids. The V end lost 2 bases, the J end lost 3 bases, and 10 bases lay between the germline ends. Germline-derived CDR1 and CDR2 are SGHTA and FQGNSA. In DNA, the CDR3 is TGTGCCAGCAGCTTAATTTCTAGCGAAGAGACCCAGTACTTC. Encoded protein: CASSLISSEETQYF.